These 20 T cell receptor beta chains were all obtained from the same sample, sequenced in a study of cytomegalovirus exposure and HLA in healthy donors. Primers: 60 Vbeta forward and 13 Jbeta reverse. The protocol was immunoSEQ multiplex PCR, while the TCRdb copy is restricted to in-frame clones and leaves out a portion. The profile shows more than 150,000 clones, about 85% of them singletons. The sequencing sample was made of PBMCs. The receptors were gathered from a man aged 50 or older in good health and CMV-seronegative.

This chain links TRBV11-3 with TRBJ2-3, with 10 bases lining up with TRBD2. The CDR3 is made up of 15 amino acids. V gave up 5 bases and J gave up 0 bases; unmatched junction bases: 2. Germline CDR1 and CDR2: SGHNT and YENEEA. The CDR3, as DNA: TGTGCCAGCAGCCGGACTAGCGGAAGCACAGATACGCAGTATTTT. It yields the protein CASSRTSGSTDTQYF. Together with reference TRBV11-3 and TRBJ2-3, the CDR3 gives the full variable domain: EAGVVQSPRYKIIEKKQPVAFWCNPISGHNTLYWYLQNLGQGPELLIRYENEEAVDDSQLPKDRFSAERLKGVDSTLKIQPAELGDSAVYLCASSRTSGSTDTQYFGPGTRLTVL.

The V gene is TRBV9, the J gene TRBJ1-5; weak D call: TRBD1 (6 bases). CDR1 and CDR2 (germline): SGDLS, YYNGEE. Trimming took 4 bases from V and 7 from J, leaving 21 bases between them. The length of the CDR3 is 16 residues. CDR3 in DNA: TGTGCCAGCAGCCACACCCGGACAGTATGTGGGCAGCCCCAGCATTTT. Translated: CASSHTRTVCGQPQHF.

The V gene is TRBV5-1, the J gene TRBJ1-2; TRBD1 is a possible D gene (6 bases). The V gene lost 0 bases and the J gene lost 3 bases, with 9 bases spanning the gap. The CDR3 is 14 amino acids. The germline gives CDR1 SGHRS, CDR2 YFSETQ. CDR3 bases: TGCGCCAGCAGCTTGGGAGGGGGGGACTATGGCTACACCTTC. Translated: CASSLGGGDYGYTF.

On this clone: Different DNA sequences within this sample yield the same CDR3. V is TRBV7-2 and J is TRBJ2-3; weak D call: TRBD2 (7 bases). Germline CDR1 is SGHTA and CDR2 is FQGNSA. The CDR3 runs to 14 residues. V lost 1 base to trimming and J lost 4 bases, with 9 bases between them. The DNA of the CDR3 is TGTGCCAGCAGCTTAGGGGGGGGCGCAGATACGCAGTATTTT. Encoded protein: CASSLGGGADTQYF.

A few counts support this clone. The rearrangement uses TRBV7-8 and TRBJ1-2; 8 bases are shared with TRBD1. The CDR3 totals 16 residues. The trim removed 6 bases at V and 10 bases at J, leaving 19 bases unmatched. The germline V gene has CDR1 SGHVS and CDR2 FQNEAQ. CDR3 nucleotides: TGTGCCAGCAGTTCACCACAGGGGGATGATCGTTTCGTCTACACCTTC. Protein product: CASSSPQGDDRFVYTF.

This chain uses TRBV18 with TRBJ1-1; no firm D call. Between the trimmed V and J ends, which lost 6 bases and 7 bases, there was a span of 9 bases. The CDR3 consists of 11 residues. The germline V gene has CDR1 KGHSH and CDR2 LQKENI. In DNA form, the CDR3 reads TGTGCCAGCTCGCCCGGGAGTGAAGCTTTCTTT. It encodes CASSPGSEAFF.

This chain connects TRBV4-1 to TRBJ2-1, with 9 bases matching TRBD2. The J segment lost 8 bases and the V segment lost 5 bases, leaving 10 bases of the junction unmatched. Germline V gene data show CDR1 as MGHRA and CDR2 as YSYEKL. This CDR3 is 15 amino acids long. CDR3 DNA sequence: TGCGCCAGCAGCGTACAAAGCGGGGGGCCACATGAGCAGTTCTTC. Translated, it gives CASSVQSGGPHEQFF.

This clone has a handful of counts. Additional DNA sequences in this sample encode the identical CDR3. The chain recombines TRBV10-3 with TRBJ1-6; 7 bases match TRBD1. J was trimmed by 6 bases and V by 8 bases; bases with no gene match: 1. This CDR3 has 12 amino acids. Germline V gene lookup returns CDR1 ENHRY and CDR2 SYGVKD. CDR3 amino acids: CAIGQANSPLHF. The DNA for the CDR3 is TGTGCCATCGGACAGGCTAATTCACCCCTCCACTTT.

In its sample, this clone was seen once. This chain connects TRBV5-1 to TRBJ2-1; D uncertain. The length of the CDR3 is 14 residues. Trimming removed 1 base from V and 7 bases from J, with 12 bases in between. Germline V lookup: CDR1 SGHRS, CDR2 YFSETQ. The DNA of the CDR3 is TGCGCCAGCAGCTTGACTCCTACTTCAAATGAGCAGTTCTTC. Its protein product is CASSLTPTSNEQFF. Combining the CDR3 with reference TRBV5-1 and TRBJ2-1 gives the whole variable domain KAGVTQTPRYLIKTRGQQVTLSCSPISGHRSVSWYQQTPGQGLQFLFEYFSETQRNKGNFPGRFSGRQFSNSRSEMNVSTLELGDSALYLCASSLTPTSNEQFFGPGTRLTVL.

As for this clone: Other nucleotide sequences from this sample produce the same CDR3. DNA for the CDR3: TGTGCCAGCAGCTCGGGACAGCCGAATCAGCCCCAGCATTTT. This sequence encodes CASSSGQPNQPQHF. The rearrangement uses TRBV7-9 and TRBJ1-5; TRBD1 matches 7 bases. Losses at the gene ends were 4 bases for V and 4 bases for J; bases not matched to a gene: 4. Germline V gene sequence: CDR1 SEHNR, CDR2 FQNEAQ (reference sequence). This CDR3 is built from 14 residues. The full variable domain, its missing parts supplied by reference TRBV7-9 and TRBJ1-5, is DTGVSQNPRHKITKRGQNVTFRCDPISEHNRLYWYRQTLGQGPEFLTYFQNEAQLEKSRLLSDRFSAERPKGSFSTLEIQRTEQGDSAMYLCASSSGQPNQPQHFGDGTRLSIL.

The rearrangement uses TRBV2 and TRBJ2-7, with TRBD2 as a possible D gene (6 bases). The length of the CDR3 is 13 residues. V lost 6 bases to trimming and J lost 4 bases, with 13 bases between them. The germline V gene encodes CDR1 SNHLY and CDR2 FYNNEI. CDR3 coding DNA: TGTGCCAGCAGCCGGGACGCGGGGTACGAGCAGTACTTC. Its translation: CASSRDAGYEQYF.

The V and J genes are TRBV12-5 and TRBJ1-1, with D perhaps TRBD1 (6 bases). Deletions cut 0 bases from V and 4 bases from J, with 12 bases between. Germline CDR1 LGHNT, CDR2 FRNRAP. The CDR3 length is 15 residues. The CDR3 coding sequence is TGTGCTAGTGGTTTGGTACTCGGACAGAGCACTGAAGCTTTCTTT. Its translation: CASGLVLGQSTEAFF.

CDR3 coding DNA: TGTGCCAGCAGACCGGACACAAATAACTATGGCTACACCTTC. It is translated as CASRPDTNNYGYTF. This chain links TRBV7-6 with TRBJ1-2; a weak D match, TRBD1 (5 bases). The germline V gene has CDR1 SGHVS and CDR2 FNYEAQ. The CDR3 loop spans 14 amino acids. Deletions cut 6 bases from V and 1 base from J, with 12 bases between.

There are a few counts of this clone. V gene TRBV5-6 combines with J gene TRBJ1-2; no clear D gene. CDR3 length: 11 amino acids. Germline CDR1 SGHDT, CDR2 YYEEEE. The V end was cut by 2 bases, the J end by 6 bases, with 5 bases between. Written as DNA, the CDR3 is TGTGCCAGCAGCTTAAGCCATGGCTACACCTTC. It is translated as CASSLSHGYTF.

V gene TRBV9 combines with J gene TRBJ2-7; 7 positions match TRBD2. Germline-derived CDR1 and CDR2 are SGDLS and YYNGEE. The CDR3 runs 12 residues. The V gene end was trimmed by 4 bases and the J gene end by 4 bases; junction bases not matched to a gene: 2. The CDR3 bases are TGTGCCAGCAGCTCCGGGGGGTACGAGCAGTACTTC. Translated, it gives CASSSGGYEQYF.

DNA of the CDR3: TGTGCCAGCTCACCTGCGGAGAGCTATGGCTACACCTTC. It is translated as CASSPAESYGYTF. The chain recombines TRBV18 with TRBJ1-2; no clear D gene. This CDR3 spans 13 amino acids. The V end was cut by 3 bases, the J end by 4 bases, with 9 bases between. CDR1 and CDR2 (germline): KGHSH, LQKENI.

The rearrangement joins TRBV9 to TRBJ1-1; maybe TRBD1 (5 bases). The length of the CDR3 is 14 residues. Looked up from germline, CDR1 is SGDLS and CDR2 is YYNGEE. V was cut by 7 bases and J by 4 bases, with 17 bases left in between. The CDR3 bases are TGTGCCAGCGGGGGGGTTGGAAGGAGCACTGAAGCTTTCTTT. It encodes CASGGVGRSTEAFF.

The rearrangement uses TRBV18 and TRBJ1-5, with a possible D match to TRBD1 (6 bases). The CDR3 contains 16 residues. Germline V gene lookup returns CDR1 KGHSH and CDR2 LQKENI. Trimming pared 5 bases from V and 1 base from J, leaving 15 bases between. The CDR3, as DNA: TGTGCCAGCTCAGCGGCTGGACAGATAAGCAATCAGCCCCAGCATTTT. Translating gives CASSAAGQISNQPQHF.

The genes are TRBV7-8 and TRBJ1-5; 7 nucleotides agree with TRBD1. With 6 bases clipped from V and 7 bases from J, the junction kept 9 bases outside the gene matches. Germline CDR1 SGHVS, CDR2 FQNEAQ. The CDR3 extends over 14 amino acids. The CDR3 DNA follows: TGTGCCAGCAGGCAGGGGACAGAGAGGCAGCCCCAGCATTTT. This gives the protein CASRQGTERQPQHF.

The V call is TRBV27, the J call TRBJ1-3, with D unresolved. V lost 10 bases and J 2 bases, leaving 15 bases between the germline ends. CDR3 length equals 14 residues. Germline V gene data show CDR1 as MNHEY and CDR2 as SMNVEV (reference sequence). Written as DNA, the CDR3 is TGTGCCACCATGCACCCCGCAGCTGGAAACACCATATATTTT. It specifies CATMHPAAGNTIYF.